The 5 T cell receptor beta chains reported below all come from one sample, sequenced in a study of cytomegalovirus exposure and HLA in healthy donors. Amplification used 60 Vbeta primers and 13 Jbeta primers. Only in-frame clones appear in the TCRdb table, and some are missing; sequencing was by immunoSEQ multiplex PCR. The repertoire holds around 170,000 clones, about 84% seen once, with under 1.5% in the top ten. The sequenced sample consisted of PBMCs. These receptors were collected from a man over 45 in good health and CMV-seropositive.

The chain uses TRBV2 and TRBJ2-1, with 11 bases aligning to TRBD1. The CDR3 spans 13 residues. CDR1 and CDR2 (germline): SNHLY, FYNNEI. Losses at the gene ends were 8 bases for V and 7 bases for J; bases not matched to a gene: 4. The CDR3 DNA follows: TGTGCCAGCGGGGACAGGGGGTTGAATGAGCAGTTCTTC. The encoded protein is CASGDRGLNEQFF.

This chain uses TRBV7-9 with TRBJ1-6; TRBD1 matches 9 bases. Trimming cost V 5 bases and J 9 bases; bases outside gene matches: 11. The CDR3 totals 16 residues. CDR1 SEHNR and CDR2 FQNEAQ come from the germline V gene (reference sequence). The CDR3 nucleotides are TGTGCCAGCAGCCCAAACCCCGGGACAGGGCCTTCACCCCTCCACTTT. Translating gives CASSPNPGTGPSPLHF.

The V call is TRBV6-6, the J call TRBJ1-1; D not certain. CDR1 and CDR2 from the germline V gene are MNHNY and SVGAGI (reference sequence). The CDR3 sequence is 11 residues long. V dropped 7 bases and J dropped 1 base, with 4 bases sitting between them. The CDR3 protein is CASNRNTEAFF. The CDR3 coding sequence is TGTGCCAGCAACAGGAACACTGAAGCTTTCTTT.

V is TRBV27 and J is TRBJ2-1; D possibly corresponds to TRBD2 (6 bases). V gave up 5 bases and J gave up 2 bases, with 16 bases separating them. Germline V gives CDR1 MNHEY, CDR2 SMNVEV (reference sequence). The CDR3 loop spans 16 amino acids. The CDR3 DNA reads TGTGCCAGCAGTACCACCCGCGGGACGACCTACAATGAGCAGTTCTTC. Its protein is CASSTTRGTTYNEQFF.

V is TRBV7-2 and J is TRBJ2-5, with 8 bases aligning to TRBD2. With 2 bases clipped from V and 5 bases from J, the junction kept 4 bases outside the gene matches. The length of the CDR3 is 14 residues. Per germline, CDR1 SGHTA and CDR2 FQGNSA. The CDR3 DNA reads as TGTGCCAGCAGCTTAACGGGAGGGGCGGAGACCCAGTACTTC. Its translation is CASSLTGGAETQYF.